These 8 T cell receptor beta chains were sequenced from one sample in a study of T cells in Graves' hyperthyroidism and ophthalmopathy. RNA transcripts yielded amplified TCR beta CDR3 regions. TCR CDR3 regions were first amplified by RT-PCR with HTBI primers. TCRdb used MiXCR to reprocess the multiplex PCR reads, holding one entry per CDR3 protein. The sample includes about 700,000 distinct CDR3 sequences, 45% of them seen just once. Material for sequencing was peripheral blood or thyroid tissue (not recorded which). These receptors were taken from an adult man with Graves' disease, either hyperthyroidism or ophthalmopathy (not recorded which).

Written as DNA, the CDR3 is TGTGCCAGCACTTTAGGTACGCCTACCTCTGGAAACACCATATATTTT. Residues: CASTLGTPTSGNTIYF. The rearrangement uses TRBV25-1 and TRBJ1-3; D remains unclear. This CDR3 has 16 residues. Germline CDR1 MGHDK, CDR2 SYGVNS. V dropped 7 bases and J dropped 0 bases, with 16 bases sitting between them.

The J gene is TRBJ1-1, the V gene TRBV7-2, with 8 bases fitting TRBD1. Germline CDR1 SGHTA, CDR2 FQGNSA. V shed 1 base, J shed 1 base, and the junction held 2 bases outside the gene matches. The CDR3 length is 15 residues. The CDR3 here is CASSLGTGTNTEAFF. DNA of the CDR3: TGTGCCAGCAGCTTAGGGACAGGGACGAACACTGAAGCTTTCTTT.

The gene calls are TRBV15 and TRBJ2-6; a weak D match, TRBD2 (5 bases). CDR3 size: 16 residues. Trimming took 0 bases from V and 2 from J, leaving 8 bases between them. CDR1 LNHNV and CDR2 YYDKDF come from the germline V gene (reference sequence). The CDR3 DNA follows: TGTGCCACCAGCAGAGATGTCGGGACTGGGGCCAACGTCCTGACTTTC. Protein: CATSRDVGTGANVLTF. Full variable domain (remainder filled in from reference TRBV15 and TRBJ2-6): DAMVIQNPRYQVTQFGKPVTLSCSQTLNHNVMYWYQQKSSQAPKLLFHYYDKDFNNEADTPDNFQSRRPNTSFCFLDIRSPGLGDTAMYLCATSRDVGTGANVLTFGAGSRLTVL.

This clonotype showed up just a few times. The rearrangement uses TRBV19 and TRBJ1-5; D not resolved. This CDR3 region has 13 residues. With 11 bases removed from V and 2 bases from J, the gap between germline ends came to 13 bases. Per germline, CDR1 LNHDA and CDR2 SQIVND (reference sequence). Here the CDR3 DNA reads TGTGCCTGGAGTGTTAATGGCAATCAGCCCCAGCATTTT. Amino acid sequence: CAWSVNGNQPQHF.

With respect to this clonotype: It is unclear where the CDR3 begins or ends on the DNA, so no DNA is shown, and the CDR3 is as TCRdb lists it. This rearrangement joins TRBV10-3 to TRBJ2-5. Per germline, CDR1 ENHRY and CDR2 SYGVKD. Inclusive of both ends, the CDR3 amounts to 15 amino acids. CDR3: CAICSAIRGQETQYF.

At least ten counts were recorded for this clonotype. V usage is TRBV11-3 and J usage is TRBJ2-5; D is possibly TRBD1 (5 bases). Germline CDR1 and CDR2: SGHNT and YENEEA. The CDR3 contains 13 residues. Trimming took off 0 bases at V and 4 bases at J, with 6 bases between the two ends. CDR3: CASSLDQGETQYF. CDR3 coding DNA: TGTGCCAGCAGCTTAGACCAGGGAGAGACCCAGTACTTC.

The V call is TRBV25-1, the J call TRBJ1-2; 11 nucleotides align to TRBD1. With V trimmed by 5 bases and J by 4 bases, 9 bases remained unmatched. The germline CDR1 and CDR2 sequences are MGHDK and SYGVNS. This CDR3 is 16 amino acids long. CDR3 coding DNA: TGTGCCAGCAGTAACCGGGACAGGGGGTCTGGCTATGGCTACACCTTC. Amino acids: CASSNRDRGSGYGYTF.

This clonotype was found many times. The V and J genes are TRBV10-3 and TRBJ1-5, with unresolved D. The germline CDR1 and CDR2 sequences are ENHRY and SYGVKD. The CDR3 is 13 residues long. Trimming stripped 8 bases from V and 0 bases from J, with 8 bases between. CDR3 bases: TGTGCCATCGGCGGATATAGCAATCAGCCCCAGCATTTT. This codes for CAIGGYSNQPQHF.